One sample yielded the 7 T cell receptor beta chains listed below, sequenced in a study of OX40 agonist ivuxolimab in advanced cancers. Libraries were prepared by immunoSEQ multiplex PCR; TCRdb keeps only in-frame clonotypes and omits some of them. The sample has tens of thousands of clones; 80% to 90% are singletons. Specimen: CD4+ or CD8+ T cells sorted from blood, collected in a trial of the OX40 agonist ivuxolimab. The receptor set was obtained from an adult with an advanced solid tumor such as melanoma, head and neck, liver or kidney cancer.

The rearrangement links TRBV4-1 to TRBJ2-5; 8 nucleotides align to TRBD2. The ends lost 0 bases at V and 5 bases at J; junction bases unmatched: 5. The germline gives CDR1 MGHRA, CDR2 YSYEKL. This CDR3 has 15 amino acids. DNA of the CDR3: TGCGCCAGCAGCCAAGATCCGGCTAGCGGGGAGACCCAGTACTTC. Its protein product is CASSQDPASGETQYF.

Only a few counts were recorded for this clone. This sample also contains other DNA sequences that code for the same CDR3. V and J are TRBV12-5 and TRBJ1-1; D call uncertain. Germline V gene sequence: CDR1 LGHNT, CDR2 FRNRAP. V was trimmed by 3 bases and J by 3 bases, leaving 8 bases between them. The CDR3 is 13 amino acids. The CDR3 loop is CASGFSRDTEAFF. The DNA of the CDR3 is TGTGCTAGTGGTTTTTCCCGTGACACTGAAGCTTTCTTT.

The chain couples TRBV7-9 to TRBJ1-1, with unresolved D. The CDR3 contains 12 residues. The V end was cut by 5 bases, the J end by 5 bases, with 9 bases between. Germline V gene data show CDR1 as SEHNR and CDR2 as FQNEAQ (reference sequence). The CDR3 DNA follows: TGTGCCAGCAGCCCCCTGGGAACTGAAGCTTTCTTT. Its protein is CASSPLGTEAFF.

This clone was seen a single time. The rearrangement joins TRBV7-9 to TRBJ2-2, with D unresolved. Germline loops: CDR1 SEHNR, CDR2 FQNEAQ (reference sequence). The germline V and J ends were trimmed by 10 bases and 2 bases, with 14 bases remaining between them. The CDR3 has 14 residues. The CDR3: CATISLTNTGELFF. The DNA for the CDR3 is TGTGCCACCATTTCCCTAACAAACACCGGGGAGCTGTTTTTT.

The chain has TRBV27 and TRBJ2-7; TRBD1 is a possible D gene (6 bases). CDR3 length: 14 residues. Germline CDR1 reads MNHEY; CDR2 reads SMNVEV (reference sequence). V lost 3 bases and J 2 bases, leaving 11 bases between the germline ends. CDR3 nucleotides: TGTGCCAGCAGTTTCTCACAGGGAACCTACGAGCAGTACTTC. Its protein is CASSFSQGTYEQYF.

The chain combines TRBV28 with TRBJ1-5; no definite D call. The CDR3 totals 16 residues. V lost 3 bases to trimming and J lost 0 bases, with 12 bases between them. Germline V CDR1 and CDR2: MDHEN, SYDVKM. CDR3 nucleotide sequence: TGTGCCAGCAGTTTGGGTTTCCGGTATAGCAATCAGCCCCAGCATTTT. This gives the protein CASSLGFRYSNQPQHF.

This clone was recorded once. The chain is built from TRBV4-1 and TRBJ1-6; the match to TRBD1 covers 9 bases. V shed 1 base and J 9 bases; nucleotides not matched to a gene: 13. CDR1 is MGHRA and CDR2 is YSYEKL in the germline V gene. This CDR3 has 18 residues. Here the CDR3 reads CASSQVVGTGTKGSPLHF. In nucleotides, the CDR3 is TGCGCCAGCAGCCAAGTCGTGGGGACAGGGACAAAAGGTTCACCCCTCCACTTT.